This T cell receptor beta chain emerged from a study of blood T cell repertoires in COVID-19. On the study more broadly: Donors of Cohort 3 who recovered were those that had two negative PCRs, clearance, or symptom resolution.

Participants, about 18 to 95 years old, spanned fewer than 25 US areas. Researchers sorted participants into cohorts using their self-reported clinical history. This clone showed up just once. The CDR3 is 15 amino acids. Germline CDR1 is SGHDN and CDR2 is FVKESK. V gave up 5 bases and J gave up 6 bases; unmatched junction bases: 6. Measured with immunoSEQ multiplex PCR; TCRdb has only the in-frame clones, and not every one. The sample has fewer than 200,000 clones; 70% to 80% are singletons. V gene TRBV14 combines with J gene TRBJ2-2; 10 bases map to TRBD2. Sequencing used PBMCs or T cells enriched from blood (not recorded which). The receptor's source is a woman aged 70-85 years in a cohort exposed to, infected with or recovered from COVID-19 (not recorded which). CDR3 amino acids: CASSEMLAGAGELFF. In DNA, the CDR3 is TGTGCCAGCAGCGAGATGCTAGCGGGAGCCGGGGAGCTGTTTTTT. Combining the CDR3 with reference TRBV14 and TRBJ2-2 gives the whole variable domain EAGVTQFPSHSVIEKGQTVTLRCDPISGHDNLYWYRRVMGKEIKFLLHFVKESKQDESGMPNNRFLAERTGGTYSTLKVQPAELEDSGVYFCASSEMLAGAGELFFGEGSRLTVL.